This T cell receptor beta chain derives from a study of regulatory T cells in long-lasting Graves disease. Study-level findings and limits: The work looked only at peripheral blood and did not look at thyroid tissue.

The germline V gene encodes CDR1 DFQATT and CDR2 SNEGSKA (reference sequence). The CDR3 runs to 14 residues. Germline trimming cut 6 bases from V and 3 bases from J; bases unmatched to any gene: 7. In regard to this clonotype: The antigen remains undetermined.

CDR3-region Arm-PCR and iRepertoire HTBI primers produced the TCR beta libraries. Via MiXCR, TCRdb re-called the multiplex PCR reads, giving one row per CDR3 protein. This table has about 540,000 distinct CDR3 sequences, around an eighth appearing once. Time point reported: newly diagnosed GD, antithyroid drugs for less than 3 months. Researchers made the TCR library from RNA that was extracted from PBMCs. These data are also associated with another study on T cells in Graves' hyperthyroidism and ophthalmopathy.

This TCR was recovered from a man under 40 with Graves disease. The chain couples TRBV20-1 to TRBJ1-2; 10 bases fit TRBD1. Sequenced material: peripheral blood mononuclear cells (PBMCs), taken at new diagnosis, from a patient treated with antithyroid drugs. In DNA, the CDR3 is TGCAGTGCGGTGCCGGGACAGGGGTACTATGGCTACACCTTC. Translating it yields CSAVPGQGYYGYTF.